This TCR beta chain was obtained from a study of T cells in Graves' hyperthyroidism and ophthalmopathy. In the study overall: Initial diagnosis, before any treatment, was when peripheral blood was collected. General study results and limits: Patients with ophthalmopathy were separated from those with stable hyperthyroidism by a 13 V-J model. Median prediction lead before ophthalmopathy onset was 6 to 8 months with the model.

The CDR3 covers 13 residues. V lost 5 bases, J lost 7 bases, and 14 bases lay in between. Germline V CDR1 and CDR2: MNHEY, SMNVEV (reference sequence). Amplified TCR beta CDR3 regions derived from RNA transcripts. A first-round RT-PCR of the TCR CDR3 used the HTBI primer set. TCRdb itself ran the multiplex PCR reads through MiXCR, one entry per CDR3 protein. The table lists some 300,000 distinct CDR3 sequences, roughly 19% of them singletons. In this sample, this clonotype turned up a few times. Its antigen is undetermined. In making diagnoses, clinical symptoms, serum thyroxine and TRAb, thyroid ultrasound and orbital computed tomography were all used.

This chain uses TRBV27 with TRBJ2-5, with D perhaps matching TRBD1 (6 bases). The sample taken for sequencing was blood. The sequence was obtained from a man aged 50 to 59 with Graves' ophthalmopathy. The CDR3 nucleotides read TGTGCCAGCAGTCCCGGGACCAGGGGGACCCAGTACTTC. Amino acids: CASSPGTRGTQYF.